These T cell receptor beta chains were read from a single sample in a study of Ad26.COV2.S vaccination and SARS-CoV-2 variants. Sequencing was performed with immunoSEQ multiplex PCR; in TCRdb, only in-frame clones are kept and a portion is missing. Of approximately 480,000 clones listed, around nine tenths are singletons. The material sequenced was peripheral blood, taken in a trial of Ad26.COV2.S vaccine versus placebo. These receptors all stem from a person aged 18-65 years who received the Ad26.COV2.S COVID-19 vaccine or a placebo. The CDR3 runs from the conserved cysteine through the conserved F or W. A D gene is named only where the DNA matches it firmly. Size values are once, few and many counts, or a class for expanded clones, and some rows have none.

j_gene,d_gene,abundance,v_gene,CDR3nt,CDR3aa
TRBJ1-5,-,-,TRBV12-3/TRBV12-4,TGTGCCAGCAGTTTTCACGAGGGGTCCCAGCATTTT,CASSFHEGSQHF
TRBJ1-4,TRBD1,-,TRBV28,TGTGCCAGCTCACAGGGGTATGAAAAACTGTTTTTT,CASSQGYEKLFF
TRBJ1-5,TRBD1,-,TRBV9,TGTGCCAGCAGCAGGACAGGGAGTAATCAGCCCCAGCATTTT,CASSRTGSNQPQHF
TRBJ2-1,TRBD2,-,TRBV14,TGTGCCAGCAGCCAAGATCCGACTAGCGGGATCGACAGGCGGGGGGATCATGTGCAGTTCTTC,CASSQDPTSGIDRRGDHVQFF
TRBJ1-1,-,-,TRBV12-3/TRBV12-4,TGTGCCAGCAGTTTATCCATAAATGAAGCTTTCTTT,CASSLSINEAFF
TRBJ2-6,TRBD2,-,TRBV12-3/TRBV12-4,TGTGCCAGCAGTCCATTAATAGCGGGGGTCCTGACTTTC,CASSPLIAGVLTF
TRBJ2-6,-,-,TRBV6-2/TRBV6-3,TGTGCCAGCAGTTTGCAGGGAGGTTCCGGGGCCAACGTCCTGACTTTC,CASSLQGGSGANVLTF
TRBJ2-4,TRBD2,-,TRBV4-2,TGTGCCAGCAGCCAAGTGTCCGGACTAGCGGGAGGTTCTGCCAAAAACATTCAGTACTTC,CASSQVSGLAGGSAKNIQYF
TRBJ2-7,TRBD2,once,TRBV5-1,TGCGCCAGCAGCTCTCTAGCGGGAGCTTCCAACGAGCAGTACTTC,CASSSLAGASNEQYF
TRBJ1-4,-,-,TRBV4-2,TGTGCCAGCAGCCAAGCGGACGGTGAAAAACTGTTTTTT,CASSQADGEKLFF
TRBJ1-6,TRBD1,once,TRBV29-1,TGCAGCGTCGGGACAGGGGGGAATTCACCCCTCCACTTT,CSVGTGGNSPLHF
TRBJ2-7,-,-,TRBV7-2,TGTGCCAGCAGCCTTGACAGTGGGAAACCCTACGAGCAGTACTTC,CASSLDSGKPYEQYF
TRBJ1-2,-,-,TRBV15,TGTGCCACCAGCAGAGATGGGACAAACTATGGCTACACCTTC,CATSRDGTNYGYTF
TRBJ1-5,TRBD1,few,TRBV7-9,TGTGCCAGCAGCACTGGACAGGGGTACCAGCCCCAGCATTTT,CASSTGQGYQPQHF
TRBJ2-1,TRBD2,-,TRBV19,TGTGCCAGTGGCCCCCAAGCGGGAGGGCCTCATGAGCAGTTCTTC,CASGPQAGGPHEQFF
TRBJ2-7,TRBD2,-,TRBV28,TGTGCCAGCAGTCAACTAGCGCTCGGGGTTTACGAGCAGTACTTC,CASSQLALGVYEQYF
TRBJ2-6,-,-,TRBV6-5,TGTGCCAGCAGTTACTCGAACGGGGCTGGGGCCAACGTCCTGACTTTC,CASSYSNGAGANVLTF
TRBJ1-5,-,-,TRBV30,TGTGCCTGGAGTTCTCCTCATCAGCCCCAGCATTTT,CAWSSPHQPQHF
TRBJ2-7,-,-,TRBV18,TGTGCCAGCTCACCCCGGGGCTACGAGCAGTACTTC,CASSPRGYEQYF
TRBJ2-7,-,-,TRBV4-2,TGTGCCAGCAGCCAGGACCACCTGTGGACAAACGAGCAGTACTTC,CASSQDHLWTNEQYF
TRBJ2-7,TRBD1,many,TRBV28,TGTGCCAGCACCAAAGTTAGGACAGGCGGTCTGAGGGAGCAGTACTTC,CASTKVRTGGLREQYF
TRBJ2-5,-,-,TRBV5-1,TGCGCCAGCAGCTTGTGGGGGGAGACCCAGTACTTC,CASSLWGETQYF
TRBJ2-2,-,once,TRBV29-1,TGCAGCGTCCGAGTAACGACCGGGGAGCTGTTTTTT,CSVRVTTGELFF
TRBJ1-2,-,-,TRBV12-3/TRBV12-4,TGTGCCAGCAGTAGGACAGCTAACTATGGCTACACCTTC,CASSRTANYGYTF
TRBJ2-2,-,-,TRBV19,TGTGCCAGTAGGCACAGGGCGAACACCGGGGAGCTGTTTTTT,CASRHRANTGELFF
TRBJ2-1,TRBD1,-,TRBV11-2,TGTGCCAGCAGCCCAAGACAGGGCTCCTACAATGAGCAGTTCTTC,CASSPRQGSYNEQFF
TRBJ1-2,-,-,TRBV28,TGTGCCAGCAGCCGTCTAGGAGGTACTCAGGGTGGCGGCTATGGCTACACCTTC,CASSRLGGTQGGGYGYTF
TRBJ1-1,TRBD1,once,TRBV5-1,TGCGCCAGCAGCGCCAGACAGGGCGGCACTGAAGCTTTCTTT,CASSARQGGTEAFF
TRBJ1-5,-,-,TRBV6-4,TGTGCCAGCAGTGACACATTTGGGGCAGCTCCCAATCAGCCCCAGCATTTT,CASSDTFGAAPNQPQHF
TRBJ2-1,TRBD2,-,TRBV30,TGTGCCTGGAGTGCGACTAGCCGATTTTACAATGAGCAGTTCTTC,CAWSATSRFYNEQFF
TRBJ2-3,TRBD1,-,TRBV5-4,TGTGCCAGCAGCTTGTTTCCACAGGGGGCGAGCACAGATACGCAGTATTTT,CASSLFPQGASTDTQYF
TRBJ1-1,-,-,TRBV18,TGTGCCAGCTCACCACCGGGGGGCACTGAAGCTTTCTTT,CASSPPGGTEAFF
TRBJ1-5,TRBD1,-,TRBV19,TGTGCCAGTAGTCCGGACAGGGGCAATCAGCCCCAGCATTTT,CASSPDRGNQPQHF
TRBJ2-7,-,-,TRBV5-1,TGCGCCAGCAGCTTGGAGGGGGGCTGGGAGCAGTACTTC,CASSLEGGWEQYF
TRBJ1-1,-,-,TRBV5-6,TGTGCCAGCAGCTTGCGGGATCTGGGCCGGGAAGCTTTCTTT,CASSLRDLGREAFF
TRBJ2-7,-,-,TRBV9,TGTGCCAGCAGCGCAACTCTGAGGGACGAGCAGTACTTC,CASSATLRDEQYF
TRBJ2-7,-,-,TRBV3-1/TRBV3-2,TGTGCCAGCAGCCAATCCCCCGGGGGCGCTGAGCAGTACTTC,CASSQSPGGAEQYF
TRBJ2-2,-,-,TRBV2,TGTGCCAGCAGTGCCAGGGCGTCGGGCACCGGGGAGCTGTTTTTT,CASSARASGTGELFF
TRBJ2-1,TRBD1,-,TRBV19,TGTGCCAGTCGACAGTACGCCGGGACAGGGTCCGTGGATGAGCAGTTCTTC,CASRQYAGTGSVDEQFF
TRBJ2-7,TRBD1,-,TRBV7-8,TGTGCCAGCAGCACCGACAGGGTACCGTACGAGCAGTACTTC,CASSTDRVPYEQYF
TRBJ2-7,TRBD2,-,TRBV13,TGTGCCAGCAGCCGCGGGGGGGTCTACGAGCAGTACTTC,CASSRGGVYEQYF
TRBJ2-7,-,few,TRBV9,TGTGCCAGCAGCTTACGACCGTCCGGCGAGCAGTACTTC,CASSLRPSGEQYF
TRBJ2-1,-,-,TRBV7-9,TGTGCCAGCAGCCCCGCTAATGAGCAGTTCTTC,CASSPANEQFF
TRBJ2-7,-,-,TRBV6-5,TGTGCCAGTTCCCGACCCCTCTCCTACGAGCAGTACTTC,CASSRPLSYEQYF
TRBJ2-7,-,-,TRBV5-5,TGTGCCAGCAGCTTGGGCGGGGGCGGGCGGTCTCGCGAGCAGTACTTC,CASSLGGGGRSREQYF
TRBJ2-1,TRBD2,-,TRBV7-2,TGTGCCAGCAGTGGGACTAGCGGAACCTACAATGAGCAGTTCTTC,CASSGTSGTYNEQFF
TRBJ2-2,-,-,TRBV5-4,TGTGCCAGCAGCTTGTCGGGCGGGATAACGACCGGGGAGCTGTTTTTT,CASSLSGGITTGELFF